Presented here are 22 T cell receptor beta chains from one specimen sequenced in a study of graft-versus-host responses after intestinal transplantation. These receptors are not linked to any known antigen. The method was immunoSEQ multiplex PCR; TCRdb's version includes in-frame clones alone and lacks a portion of them. Of about 110,000 clones listed, around 93% are singletons. Sequencing used unstimulated CD8+ T cells sorted from spleen or lymph node cells, obtained before intestinal transplant. Receptor source: a human donor who received an intestinal transplant.

This rearrangement joins TRBV13 to TRBJ2-5; possible D gene TRBD1, 5 bases. In germline, CDR1 is PRHDT, CDR2 FYEKMQ (reference sequence). CDR3 length equals 15 residues. V lost 5 bases to trimming and J lost 0 bases, with 13 bases between them. The CDR3 is CASSPNWGHQETQYF. CDR3 nucleotide sequence: TGTGCCAGCAGCCCGAACTGGGGCCACCAAGAGACCCAGTACTTC.

This rearrangement joins TRBV4-2 to TRBJ2-3; TRBD2 is a possible D gene (5 bases). Germline CDR1 reads LGHNA; CDR2 reads YNFKEQ. The CDR3 extends over 17 amino acids. Trimming removed 0 bases from V and 0 bases from J, with 13 bases in between. The CDR3 DNA follows: TGTGCCAGCAGCCAAGATACGGCGGGCTATAGCACAGATACGCAGTATTTT. Translating gives CASSQDTAGYSTDTQYF.

The table lists this clone with a count of one. This CDR3 reads CASSLSAGSSYNEQFF. CDR3 DNA sequence: TGTGCCAGCAGCTTGTCAGCGGGAAGCTCCTACAATGAGCAGTTCTTC. The chain uses TRBV7-3 and TRBJ2-1; 7 bases map to TRBD2. The junction had 5 bases not matched to a gene; V was cut back by 3 bases and J by 0 bases. The CDR3 is 16 residues long. Germline V gene data show CDR1 as SGHTA and CDR2 as FQGTGA.

The V and J genes are TRBV27 and TRBJ2-4; D not certain. The CDR3 runs 15 residues. Germline V gene sequence: CDR1 MNHEY, CDR2 SMNVEV (reference sequence). The V end was cut by 5 bases, the J end by 6 bases, with 17 bases between. The CDR3 here is CASSVGPSPLNIQYF. In DNA form, the CDR3 reads TGTGCCAGCAGTGTGGGCCCCTCCCCACTAAACATTCAGTACTTC.

CDR3 in DNA: TGTGCCAGCAGCTCGATGGACAGGGGTAATGAGCAGTTCTTC. Protein product: CASSSMDRGNEQFF. The rearrangement uses TRBV7-9 and TRBJ2-1; 9 positions agree with TRBD1. CDR1 and CDR2 from the germline V gene are SEHNR and FQNEAQ (reference sequence). The CDR3 contains 14 residues. Trimming cost V 4 bases and J 7 bases; bases outside gene matches: 5.

The chain employs TRBV10-1 and TRBJ2-5; maybe TRBD2 (5 bases). V dropped 2 bases and J dropped 5 bases, with 18 bases sitting between them. Germline assignment: CDR1 WNHNN and CDR2 SYGVQD (reference sequence). This CDR3 spans 16 amino acids. This chain's CDR3 is CASSEGRYSEPETQYF. The CDR3 DNA is TGCGCCAGCAGTGAGGGCCGGTATAGCGAGCCGGAGACCCAGTACTTC.

The V and J genes are TRBV4-1 and TRBJ2-7, with unresolved D. This CDR3 is built from 13 residues. Per the germline V gene, CDR1 is MGHRA and CDR2 is YSYEKL. Trimming shortened V by 0 bases and J by 6 bases, and 9 bases separated the two germline ends. The CDR3 loop is CASSQDAAREQYF. CDR3 sequence (DNA): TGCGCCAGCAGCCAAGACGCGGCGCGCGAGCAGTACTTC.

The V and J genes are TRBV29-1 and TRBJ2-7, with D perhaps TRBD1 or TRBD2 (6 bases each). The CDR3 spans 13 residues. In germline, CDR1 is SQVTM, CDR2 ANQGSEA. Trimming cost V 4 bases and J 5 bases, with 15 bases left between them. CDR3 nucleotides: TGCAGCGTTGGACAGACGGGGGCCCACGAGCAGTACTTC. Protein sequence: CSVGQTGAHEQYF.

The rearrangement joins TRBV27 to TRBJ2-1; 12 bases map to TRBD2. V shed 6 bases and J 1 base; nucleotides not matched to a gene: 1. Germline lookup yields CDR1 MNHEY and CDR2 SMNVEV (reference sequence). The CDR3 extends over 15 amino acids. CDR3 nucleotides: TGTGCCAGCAGGACTAGCGGGAGTTCCTACAATGAGCAGTTCTTC. This codes for CASRTSGSSYNEQFF.

The genes are TRBV29-1 and TRBJ2-2; 7 bases map to TRBD1. This CDR3 is 15 amino acids long. From germline, CDR1 is SQVTM and CDR2 ANQGSEA. The V gene end was trimmed by 7 bases and the J gene end by 0 bases; junction bases not matched to a gene: 8. The CDR3 bases are TGCAGCGCAACAAGCCAGGGGGCGAACACCGGGGAGCTGTTTTTT. Translated, it gives CSATSQGANTGELFF.

The CDR3 region is CSVVGGTGTTSGANVLTF. The CDR3 DNA sequence: TGCAGCGTTGTGGGAGGGACAGGGACAACCTCTGGGGCCAACGTCCTGACTTTC. This chain joins TRBV29-1 and TRBJ2-6; 9 bases are shared with TRBD1. J gave up 0 bases and V 4 bases, and 10 bases lay outside the gene matches. The CDR3 sequence is 18 residues long. CDR1 is SQVTM, CDR2 ANQGSEA, per germline.

This chain uses TRBV6-5 with TRBJ2-1, with D tentatively TRBD2 (5 bases). CDR3 length: 14 residues. V lost 1 base to trimming and J lost 6 bases, with 10 bases between them. Germline V gives CDR1 MNHEY, CDR2 SVGAGI. The CDR3 DNA reads TGTGCCAGCAGTTACTTGGACTCCGGCAATGAGCAGTTCTTC. Amino acids: CASSYLDSGNEQFF.

This clone came up once. V gene TRBV29-1 combines with J gene TRBJ2-1; D possibly corresponds to TRBD2 (6 bases). CDR1 SQVTM and CDR2 ANQGSEA come from the germline V gene. Deletions cut 7 bases from V and 2 bases from J, with 12 bases between. The CDR3 loop spans 13 amino acids. In DNA form, the CDR3 reads TGCAGCGGCCGGGACTCCACCTACAATGAGCAGTTCTTC. Its protein product is CSGRDSTYNEQFF.

This clone appeared once. The chain is built from TRBV28 and TRBJ2-7; 8 positions match TRBD2. CDR3 size: 15 residues. CDR1 and CDR2 from the germline V gene are MDHEN and SYDVKM. With 7 bases clipped from V and 1 base from J, the junction kept 9 bases outside the gene matches. The CDR3 DNA reads as TGTGCCAGCACCTTTAGCGGGATTGCGTCCTACGAGCAGTACTTC. Translating gives CASTFSGIASYEQYF.

The CDR3 DNA sequence: TGTGCCAGCAGCTTAGGACAGGGTTTGGCAGATACGCAGTATTTT. It specifies CASSLGQGLADTQYF. V usage is TRBV11-2 and J usage is TRBJ2-3, with TRBD1 identical over 7 bases. V was pared by 1 base and J by 4 bases, with 5 bases of the junction left unmatched. Germline V lookup: CDR1 SGHAT, CDR2 FQNNGV. The CDR3 consists of 15 residues. Drawing the rest from reference TRBV11-2 and TRBJ2-3, the complete variable domain is EAGVAQSPRYKIIEKRQSVAFWCNPISGHATLYWYQQILGQGPKLLIQFQNNGVVDDSQLPKDRFSAERLKGVDSTLKIQPAKLEDSAVYLCASSLGQGLADTQYFGPGTRLTVL.

The rearrangement uses TRBV30 and TRBJ2-2, with D perhaps matching TRBD1 or TRBD2 (6 bases each). Trimming shortened V by 3 bases and J by 1 base, and 12 bases separated the two germline ends. Germline V gene sequence: CDR1 GTSNPN, CDR2 SVGIG (reference sequence). The CDR3 has 15 residues. This CDR3 reads CAWSWGAGNTGELFF. The CDR3 DNA reads as TGTGCCTGGAGCTGGGGGGCAGGGAACACCGGGGAGCTGTTTTTT.

CDR3 nucleotide sequence: TGCGCCAGCAGCCAAGGCGGGACTAGCGGACTGGGGGGGCAGTTCTTC. Translated, it gives CASSQGGTSGLGGQFF. The rearrangement links TRBV4-1 to TRBJ2-1, with 11 bases identical to TRBD2. J was trimmed by 12 bases and V by 1 base; bases with no gene match: 11. The germline V gene has CDR1 MGHRA and CDR2 YSYEKL. This CDR3 has 16 amino acids.

The chain combines TRBV4-2 with TRBJ2-3; TRBD2 agrees at 7 bases. Trimming removed 0 bases from V and 6 bases from J; junction bases left unmatched: 3. The CDR3 is 14 residues long. From germline, CDR1 is LGHNA and CDR2 YNFKEQ. The CDR3 sequence is CASSQERERDTQYF. Written as DNA, the CDR3 is TGTGCCAGCAGCCAAGAGCGGGAGCGTGATACGCAGTATTTT.

The gene calls are TRBV7-9 and TRBJ2-1; D unclear. This CDR3 is 14 amino acids long. The V gene's germline CDR1 is SEHNR and CDR2 FQNEAQ (reference sequence). V lost 7 bases, J lost 0 bases, and 10 bases lay in between. The CDR3 reads CASTGRSSYNEQFF. In DNA, the CDR3 is TGTGCCAGCACTGGGCGATCCTCCTACAATGAGCAGTTCTTC.

The chain recombines TRBV5-1 with TRBJ2-7; D perhaps matches TRBD2 (6 bases). The germline V gene has CDR1 SGHRS and CDR2 YFSETQ. The CDR3 contains 15 residues. V was pared by 0 bases and J by 4 bases, with 14 bases between. CDR3 nucleotides: TGCGCCAGCAGCTTGGGGGGGGTGTCAGAGTACGAGCAGTACTTC. Encoded protein: CASSLGGVSEYEQYF. Full variable domain (outside the CDR3, taken from reference TRBV5-1 and TRBJ2-7): KAGVTQTPRYLIKTRGQQVTLSCSPISGHRSVSWYQQTPGQGLQFLFEYFSETQRNKGNFPGRFSGRQFSNSRSEMNVSTLELGDSALYLCASSLGGVSEYEQYFGPGTRLTVT.

V gene TRBV28 combines with J gene TRBJ2-3; D is perhaps TRBD2 (6 bases). The ends were cut back, 5 bases at V and 4 bases at J, with 16 bases in the middle. Per germline, CDR1 MDHEN and CDR2 SYDVKM. CDR3 size: 15 residues. CDR3 protein: CASSRGAERADTQYF. CDR3 coding DNA: TGTGCCAGCAGTCGTGGGGCGGAGCGGGCAGATACGCAGTATTTT.

The chain links TRBV6-1 to TRBJ1-1; tentative D call: TRBD1 (5 bases). The germline V gene encodes CDR1 MNHNS and CDR2 SASEGT. The length of the CDR3 is 12 residues. V was pared by 6 bases and J by 8 bases, with 13 bases between. DNA for the CDR3: TGTGCCAGCAGGGGGGGACCGAGGGAAGCTTTCTTT. This encodes CASRGGPREAFF.